Each of the 5 T cell receptor beta chains below was sequenced from the same sample in a study of OX40 agonist ivuxolimab in advanced cancers. Here immunoSEQ multiplex PCR was the method, and the copy in TCRdb shows in-frame clones only, minus some. The sample comprises over 75,000 clones, 85% to 95% of which are singletons, and roughly 2.6% rests with the top ten. Source: CD4+ or CD8+ T cells sorted from blood, taken in a trial of the OX40 agonist ivuxolimab. The origin of the receptors is an adult with an advanced solid tumor such as melanoma, head and neck, liver or kidney cancer.

The chain joins TRBV7-8 to TRBJ2-1; D may be TRBD2 (6 bases). The CDR3 is 15 residues long. The germline V gene has CDR1 SGHVS and CDR2 FQNEAQ. Between the trimmed V and J ends, which lost 2 bases and 3 bases, there was a span of 11 bases. CDR3: CASSLSGRIYNEQFF. In DNA, the CDR3 is TGTGCCAGCAGCTTATCCGGGAGAATCTACAATGAGCAGTTCTTC.

The chain recombines TRBV6-1 with TRBJ1-2; 9 bases line up with TRBD1. There are 11 residues in the CDR3. Unmatched junction bases numbered 4, after V lost 10 bases and J lost 7 bases. Per germline, CDR1 MNHNS and CDR2 SASEGT. CDR3 sequence (DNA): TGTGCCATACAGGGGGCGGGTGGCTACACCTTC. This codes for CAIQGAGGYTF.

The rearrangement joins TRBV27 to TRBJ1-5; TRBD1 aligns across 7 bases. After removal of 2 bases from V and 6 bases from J, the junction contained 4 bases not matched to a gene. CDR1 is MNHEY and CDR2 is SMNVEV in the germline V gene (reference sequence). The CDR3 spans 14 residues. The CDR3 sequence is CASSLLGGGQPQHF. The CDR3 DNA is TGTGCCAGCAGTTTACTAGGGGGCGGTCAGCCCCAGCATTTT.

The CDR3 is CASSQGQGGLMYF. Here the CDR3 DNA reads TGTGCCAGCAGTCAGGGACAGGGGGGTTTGATGTACTTC. The chain has TRBV27 and TRBJ2-7, with TRBD1 matching 11 bases. The J segment lost 12 bases and the V segment lost 5 bases, leaving 9 bases of the junction unmatched. CDR1 and CDR2 (germline): MNHEY, SMNVEV (reference sequence). The CDR3 length is 13 residues.

The J gene is TRBJ2-3, the V gene TRBV5-4; D perhaps matches TRBD2 (6 bases). The V and J ends lost 2 bases and 2 bases respectively, with 12 bases between them. CDR3 length: 15 amino acids. Germline CDR1 SGHNT, CDR2 YYREEE (reference sequence). CDR3 region: CASSFGGSHTDTQYF. The CDR3 DNA reads TGTGCCAGCAGCTTTGGGGGGAGCCACACAGATACGCAGTATTTT.